One TCR beta chain is described in this entry. Antigen specificity is unknown. This entry is derived from a study of cytomegalovirus exposure and HLA in healthy donors. General study results and limits: What was likely a sequencing artifact was a cluster of highly shared sequence variants. HLA-A and HLA-B allele assignments for most subjects were reportedly predicted accurately using TCR beta sequences.

CDR1 and CDR2 from the germline V gene are ENHRY and SYGVKD. Trimming cost V 4 bases and J 3 bases, with 12 bases left between them. The CDR3 has 14 amino acids. Each donor was nominally healthy when sampled (though unrecorded immune exposures were likely). The PCR ran on 60 Vbeta and 13 Jbeta primers. Measured with immunoSEQ multiplex PCR; TCRdb has only the in-frame clones, and not every one. The top ten hold roughly 1.9% of the sample, which has 150,000 to 200,000 clones, roughly 80% seen once. What was sequenced was PBMCs. This receptor was identified in a human donor in good health. The rearrangement uses TRBV10-3 and TRBJ1-2, with D perhaps TRBD1 (6 bases). The CDR3 nucleotides read TGTGCCATCAGTGCGACAGGTGTCTACTATGGCTACACCTTC. Protein sequence: CAISATGVYYGYTF.